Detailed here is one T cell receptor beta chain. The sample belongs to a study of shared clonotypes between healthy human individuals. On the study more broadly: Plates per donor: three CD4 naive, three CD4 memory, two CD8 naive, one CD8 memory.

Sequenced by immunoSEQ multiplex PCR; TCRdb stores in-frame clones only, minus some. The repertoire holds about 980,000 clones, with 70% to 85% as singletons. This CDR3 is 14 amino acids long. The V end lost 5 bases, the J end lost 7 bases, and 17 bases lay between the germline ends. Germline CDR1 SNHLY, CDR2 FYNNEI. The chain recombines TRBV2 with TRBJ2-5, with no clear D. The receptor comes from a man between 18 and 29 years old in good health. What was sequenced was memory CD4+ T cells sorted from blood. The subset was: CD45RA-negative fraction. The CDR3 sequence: CASSPVLAAGTQYF. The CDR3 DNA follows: TGTGCCAGCAGTCCCGTCCTGGCAGCCGGGACCCAGTACTTC.